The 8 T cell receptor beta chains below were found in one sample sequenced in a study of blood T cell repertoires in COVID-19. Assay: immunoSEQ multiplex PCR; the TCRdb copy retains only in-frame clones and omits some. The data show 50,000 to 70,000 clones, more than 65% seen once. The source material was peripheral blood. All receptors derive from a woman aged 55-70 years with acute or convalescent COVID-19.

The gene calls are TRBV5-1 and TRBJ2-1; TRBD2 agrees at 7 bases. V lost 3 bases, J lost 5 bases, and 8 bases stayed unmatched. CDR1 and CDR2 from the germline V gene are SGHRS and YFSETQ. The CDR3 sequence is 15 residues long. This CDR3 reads CASSWTFGGDNEQFF. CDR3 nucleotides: TGCGCCAGCAGCTGGACTTTTGGGGGGGACAATGAGCAGTTCTTC.

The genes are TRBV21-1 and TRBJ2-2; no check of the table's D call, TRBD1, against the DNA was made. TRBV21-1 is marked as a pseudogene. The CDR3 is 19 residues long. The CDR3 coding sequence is TGTGCCAGCAGCTCGGCCTGCCGACAGGGGGCGGGTTCTAGTGGGGAGCTGTTTTTT. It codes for CASSSACRQGAGSSGELFF.

This CDR3 reads CASSLDGAIGQPQHF. The CDR3 nucleotides read TGCGCCAGCAGCTTGGACGGAGCTATCGGTCAGCCCCAGCATTTT. The chain carries TRBV5-1 and TRBJ1-5; D ambiguous. V was cut by 0 bases and J by 6 bases, with 13 bases left in between. The CDR3 has 15 residues. Looked up from germline, CDR1 is SGHRS and CDR2 is YFSETQ.

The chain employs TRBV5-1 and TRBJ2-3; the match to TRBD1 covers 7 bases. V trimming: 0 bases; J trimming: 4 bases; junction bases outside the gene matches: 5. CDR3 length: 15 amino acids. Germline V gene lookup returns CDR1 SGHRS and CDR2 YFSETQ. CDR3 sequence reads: CASSLGQGGPDTQYF. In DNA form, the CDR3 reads TGCGCCAGCAGCTTGGGACAGGGTGGACCAGATACGCAGTATTTT.

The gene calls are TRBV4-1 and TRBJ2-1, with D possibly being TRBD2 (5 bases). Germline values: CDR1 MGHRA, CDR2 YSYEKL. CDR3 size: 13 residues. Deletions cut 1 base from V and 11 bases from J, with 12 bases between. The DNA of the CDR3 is TGCGCCAGCAGCCAAGCGGGGTTAGCGCAGCAGTTCTTC. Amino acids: CASSQAGLAQQFF.

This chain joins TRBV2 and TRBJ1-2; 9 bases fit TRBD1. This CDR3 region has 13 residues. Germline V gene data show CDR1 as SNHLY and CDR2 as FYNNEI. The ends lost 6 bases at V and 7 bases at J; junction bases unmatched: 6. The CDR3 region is CASRITGGGGYTF. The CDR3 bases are TGTGCCAGCAGGATTACAGGGGGCGGTGGCTACACCTTC.

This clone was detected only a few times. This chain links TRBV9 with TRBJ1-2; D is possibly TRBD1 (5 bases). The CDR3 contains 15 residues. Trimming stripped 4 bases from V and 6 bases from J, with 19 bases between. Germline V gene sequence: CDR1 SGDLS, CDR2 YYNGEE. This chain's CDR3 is CASSLGTTLRDGYTF. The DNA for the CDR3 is TGTGCCAGCAGCCTTGGGACTACCCTGCGGGATGGCTACACCTTC.

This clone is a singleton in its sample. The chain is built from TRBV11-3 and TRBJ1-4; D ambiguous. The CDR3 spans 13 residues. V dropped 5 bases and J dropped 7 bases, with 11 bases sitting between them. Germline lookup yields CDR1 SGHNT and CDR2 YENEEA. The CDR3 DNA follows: TGTGCCAGCAGCACCGACCGGGGTGAAAAACTGTTTTTT. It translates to CASSTDRGEKLFF. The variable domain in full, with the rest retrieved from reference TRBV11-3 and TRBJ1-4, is EAGVVQSPRYKIIEKKQPVAFWCNPISGHNTLYWYLQNLGQGPELLIRYENEEAVDDSQLPKDRFSAERLKGVDSTLKIQPAELGDSAVYLCASSTDRGEKLFFGSGTQLSVL.